This T cell receptor beta chain was sequenced for a study of technical replicates of blood from a few donors. TCRdb's copy holds only in-frame clones and misses some; the assay was immunoSEQ multiplex PCR. Among 55,000 to 85,000 clones listed, approximately 97% were seen once. The V end was cut by 0 bases, the J end by 4 bases, with 12 bases between. Germline lookup yields CDR1 LNHDA and CDR2 SQIVND (reference sequence). CDR3 length: 15 residues. The receptor was derived from a human donor in good health. Sample: T cells isolated from PBMCs. The chain joins TRBV19 to TRBJ1-2, with TRBD1 as a possible D gene (5 bases). The CDR3 bases are TGTGCCAGTAGTATAGACTCAGGGTTGGCCTATGGCTACACCTTC. Amino acids: CASSIDSGLAYGYTF.